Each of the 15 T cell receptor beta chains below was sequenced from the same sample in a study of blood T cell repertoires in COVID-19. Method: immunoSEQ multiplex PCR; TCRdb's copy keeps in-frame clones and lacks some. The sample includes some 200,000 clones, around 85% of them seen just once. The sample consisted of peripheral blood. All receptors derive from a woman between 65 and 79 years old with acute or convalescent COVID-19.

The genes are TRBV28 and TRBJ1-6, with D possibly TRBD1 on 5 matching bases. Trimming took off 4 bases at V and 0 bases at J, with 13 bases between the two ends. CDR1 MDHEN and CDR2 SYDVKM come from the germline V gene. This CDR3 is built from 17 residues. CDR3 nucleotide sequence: TGTGCCAGCAGTTCGAATCAGGGCAGCTCCTATAATTCACCCCTCCACTTT. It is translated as CASSSNQGSSYNSPLHF.

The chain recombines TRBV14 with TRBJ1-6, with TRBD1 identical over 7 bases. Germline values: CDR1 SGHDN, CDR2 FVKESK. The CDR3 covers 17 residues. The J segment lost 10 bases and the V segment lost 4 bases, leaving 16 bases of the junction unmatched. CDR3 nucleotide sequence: TGTGCCAGCAGCCCTTTCTCCTTGACAGGGAGAAGCTCACCCCTCCACTTT. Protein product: CASSPFSLTGRSSPLHF.

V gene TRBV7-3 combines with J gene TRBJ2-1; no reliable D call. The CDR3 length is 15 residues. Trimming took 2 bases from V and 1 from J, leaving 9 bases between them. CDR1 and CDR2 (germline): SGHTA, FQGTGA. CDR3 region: CASSLSPGSYNEQFF. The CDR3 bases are TGTGCCAGCAGCTTATCACCGGGTTCCTACAATGAGCAGTTCTTC.

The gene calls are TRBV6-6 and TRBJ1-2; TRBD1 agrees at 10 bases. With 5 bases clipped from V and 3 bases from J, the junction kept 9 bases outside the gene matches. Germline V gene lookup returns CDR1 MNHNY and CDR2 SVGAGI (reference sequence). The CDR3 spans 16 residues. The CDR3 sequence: CASSPRGQGLYYGYTF. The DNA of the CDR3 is TGTGCCAGCAGTCCCCGGGGACAGGGGTTATACTATGGCTACACCTTC.

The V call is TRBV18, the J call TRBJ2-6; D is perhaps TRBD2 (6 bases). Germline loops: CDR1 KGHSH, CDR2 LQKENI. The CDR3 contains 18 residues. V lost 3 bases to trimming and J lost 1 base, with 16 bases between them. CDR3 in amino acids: CASSPVAETLSGANVLTF. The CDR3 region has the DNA TGTGCCAGCTCACCTGTAGCGGAAACTCTGTCTGGGGCCAACGTCCTGACTTTC.

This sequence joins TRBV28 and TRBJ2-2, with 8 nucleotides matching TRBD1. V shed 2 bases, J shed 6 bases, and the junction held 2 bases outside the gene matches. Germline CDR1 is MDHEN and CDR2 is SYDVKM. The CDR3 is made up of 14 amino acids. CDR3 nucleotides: TGTGCCAGCAGTTTACAGGGGGCGGCCGGGGAGCTGTTTTTT. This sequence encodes CASSLQGAAGELFF. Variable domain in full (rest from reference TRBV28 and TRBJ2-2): DVKVTQSSRYLVKRTGEKVFLECVQDMDHENMFWYRQDPGLGLRLIYFSYDVKMKEKGDIPEGYSVSREKKERFSLILESASTNQTSMYLCASSLQGAAGELFFGEGSRLTVL.

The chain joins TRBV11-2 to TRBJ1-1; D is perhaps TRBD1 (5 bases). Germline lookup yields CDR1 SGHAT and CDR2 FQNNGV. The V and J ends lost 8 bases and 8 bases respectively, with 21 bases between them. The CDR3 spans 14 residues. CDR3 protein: CASSAGPAVREAFF. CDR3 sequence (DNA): TGTGCCAGCTCAGCAGGGCCGGCCGTTAGGGAAGCTTTCTTT.

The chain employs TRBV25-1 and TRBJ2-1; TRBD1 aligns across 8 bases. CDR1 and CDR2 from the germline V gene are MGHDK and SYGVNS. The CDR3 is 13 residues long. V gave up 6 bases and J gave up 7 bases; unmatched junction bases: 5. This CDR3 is CASRDRARNEQFF. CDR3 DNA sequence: TGTGCCAGCAGGGACAGGGCGCGTAATGAGCAGTTCTTC.

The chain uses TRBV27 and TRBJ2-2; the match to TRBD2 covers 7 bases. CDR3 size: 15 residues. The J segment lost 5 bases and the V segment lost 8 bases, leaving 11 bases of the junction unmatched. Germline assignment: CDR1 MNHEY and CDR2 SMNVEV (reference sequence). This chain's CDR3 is CASGWSGTNTGELFF. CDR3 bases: TGTGCCAGCGGCTGGAGCGGGACTAATACCGGGGAGCTGTTTTTT.

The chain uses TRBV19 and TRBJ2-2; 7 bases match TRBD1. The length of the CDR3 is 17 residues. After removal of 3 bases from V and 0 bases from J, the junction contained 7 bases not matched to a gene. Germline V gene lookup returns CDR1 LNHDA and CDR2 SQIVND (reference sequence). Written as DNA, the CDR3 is TGTGCCAGTAGTATTCTTCTTGGGACAGCGAACACCGGGGAGCTGTTTTTT. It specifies CASSILLGTANTGELFF.

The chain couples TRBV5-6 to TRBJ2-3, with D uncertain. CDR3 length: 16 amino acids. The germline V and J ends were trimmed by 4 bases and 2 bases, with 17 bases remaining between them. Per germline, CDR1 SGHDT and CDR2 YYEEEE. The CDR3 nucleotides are TGTGCCAGCAGCCCTAGGCAAACTCAACTCACAGATACGCAGTATTTT. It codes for CASSPRQTQLTDTQYF.

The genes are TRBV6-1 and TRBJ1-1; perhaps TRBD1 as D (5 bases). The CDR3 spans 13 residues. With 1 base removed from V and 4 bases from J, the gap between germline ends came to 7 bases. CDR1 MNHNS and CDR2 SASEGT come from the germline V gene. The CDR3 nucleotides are TGTGCCAGCAGTGAAGTGGGGGGCACTGAAGCTTTCTTT. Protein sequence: CASSEVGGTEAFF.

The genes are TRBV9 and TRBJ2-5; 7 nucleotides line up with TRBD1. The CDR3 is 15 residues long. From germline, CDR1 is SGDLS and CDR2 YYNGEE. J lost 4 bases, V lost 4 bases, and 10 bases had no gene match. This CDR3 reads CASSSSADRTETQYF. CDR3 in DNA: TGTGCCAGCAGCTCTTCCGCGGACAGGACAGAGACCCAGTACTTC.

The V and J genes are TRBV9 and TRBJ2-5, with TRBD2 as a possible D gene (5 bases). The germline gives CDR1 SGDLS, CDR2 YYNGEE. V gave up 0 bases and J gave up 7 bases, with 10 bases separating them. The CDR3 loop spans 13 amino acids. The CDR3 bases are TGTGCCAGCAGCGTAGCTGGCGAGGGGACCCAGTACTTC. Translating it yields CASSVAGEGTQYF. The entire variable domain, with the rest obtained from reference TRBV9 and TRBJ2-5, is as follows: DSGVTQTPKHLITATGQRVTLRCSPRSGDLSVYWYQQSLDQGLQFLIQYYNGEERAKGNILERFSAQQFPDLHSELNLSSLELGDSALYFCASSVAGEGTQYFGPGTRLLVL.

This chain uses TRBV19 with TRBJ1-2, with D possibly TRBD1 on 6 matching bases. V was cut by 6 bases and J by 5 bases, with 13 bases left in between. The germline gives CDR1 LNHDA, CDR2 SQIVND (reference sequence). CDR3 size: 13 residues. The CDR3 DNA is TGTGCCAGTAGCGATCTACAGGGTTATGGCTACACCTTC. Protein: CASSDLQGYGYTF.